Following are 3 T cell receptor beta chains from one sample sequenced in a study of spatial heterogeneity in lung cancer. MiXCR, run by TCRdb on the 5' RACE reads, gives a single entry per CDR3 protein. The table includes 65,000 to 85,000 distinct CDR3 sequences, 15% to 25% detected once. The time point: sample taken at primary tumor resection. No cells were sorted before sequencing. The whole RNA sequenced was extracted from tumor, nontumor lung or frozen PBMC. This specimen consisted of PBMCs, obtained at surgery. The receptor source for this set is a male donor with early-stage non-small cell lung cancer.

This clonotype was counted only a few times. The rearrangement links TRBV13 to TRBJ1-6; tentative D call: TRBD1 (6 bases). This CDR3 has 15 residues. Germline CDR1 is PRHDT and CDR2 is FYEKMQ (reference sequence). Trimming removed 3 bases from V and 7 bases from J, with 13 bases in between. CDR3 coding DNA: TGTGCCAGCAGCTTCCAGGGGCGCGGGAATTCACCCCTCCACTTT. Its translation is CASSFQGRGNSPLHF.

This clonotype was detected ten times or more. The chain has TRBV29-1 and TRBJ2-7; a weak D match, TRBD2 (6 bases). The CDR3 has 13 residues. The V gene's germline CDR1 is SQVTM and CDR2 ANQGSEA. The germline V and J ends were trimmed by 4 bases and 8 bases, with 18 bases remaining between them. The CDR3 region is CSVAIEEGIKQYF. Written as DNA, the CDR3 is TGCAGCGTTGCTATCGAGGAGGGGATAAAGCAGTACTTC.

The rearrangement joins TRBV18 to TRBJ2-3; no definite D call. Trimming stripped 3 bases from V and 2 bases from J, with 9 bases between. This CDR3 spans 14 amino acids. The germline gives CDR1 KGHSH, CDR2 LQKENI. In DNA form, the CDR3 reads TGTGCCAGCTCACCTGGAACGACCACAGATACGCAGTATTTT. Translated: CASSPGTTTDTQYF.